Shown below are 20 T cell receptor beta chains from a single sample sequenced in a study of control samples from healthy donors and cancer patients. This table comes from immunoSEQ multiplex PCR, and its TCRdb copy is limited to in-frame clones, with some not included. The table lists 150,000 to 200,000 clones, around 90% of them singletons, with 0.55% to 0.7% in the top ten. Sequencing was done on a sample of blood. The source is a woman aged 25-40 years in good health.

This rearrangement joins TRBV28 to TRBJ1-1; D not certain. Germline CDR1 and CDR2: MDHEN and SYDVKM. Deletions cut 7 bases from V and 1 base from J, with 10 bases between. The CDR3 has 13 residues. The chain's CDR3 is CASKESGNTEAFF. The CDR3, as DNA: TGTGCCAGCAAGGAGAGTGGGAACACTGAAGCTTTCTTT. The full variable domain, completed using reference TRBV28 and TRBJ1-1, is DVKVTQSSRYLVKRTGEKVFLECVQDMDHENMFWYRQDPGLGLRLIYFSYDVKMKEKGDIPEGYSVSREKKERFSLILESASTNQTSMYLCASKESGNTEAFFGQGTRLTVV.

The chain couples TRBV6-5 to TRBJ2-7; TRBD1 matches at 11 bases. The CDR3 length is 16 residues. V lost 2 bases, J lost 7 bases, and 10 bases stayed unmatched. From germline, CDR1 is MNHEY and CDR2 SVGAGI. CDR3 residues: CASSYLSGTGGWEQYF. As DNA, the CDR3 is TGTGCCAGCAGTTACCTTTCCGGGACAGGGGGTTGGGAGCAGTACTTC.

The J gene is TRBJ2-7, the V gene TRBV4-1; TRBD2 aligns across 9 bases. V gave up 5 bases and J gave up 2 bases; unmatched junction bases: 13. CDR1 is MGHRA, CDR2 YSYEKL, per germline. The CDR3 contains 17 residues. This chain's CDR3 is CASSEGGGGELTYEQYF. The DNA of the CDR3 is TGCGCCAGCAGCGAAGGGGGCGGGGGGGAATTGACCTACGAGCAGTACTTC.

The chain links TRBV6-5 to TRBJ1-1, with 7 nucleotides matching TRBD1. CDR3 length: 12 amino acids. Germline-derived CDR1 and CDR2 are MNHEY and SVGAGI. The V segment lost 6 bases and the J segment 7 bases; nucleotides outside the gene matches: 5. The CDR3 DNA reads as TGTGCCAGCAGAAAGACAGGGTTTGAAGCTTTCTTT. This codes for CASRKTGFEAFF.

The rearrangement joins TRBV29-1 to TRBJ2-5, with TRBD2 identical over 8 bases. The ends lost 4 bases at V and 4 bases at J; junction bases unmatched: 8. Per germline, CDR1 SQVTM and CDR2 ANQGSEA. This CDR3 contains 14 residues. CDR3 DNA sequence: TGCAGCGTTGGGTACGGGAGGGGTGGAGAGACCCAGTACTTC. It is translated as CSVGYGRGGETQYF.

The genes are TRBV24-1 and TRBJ1-1; D gene uncertain. Germline assignment: CDR1 KGHDR and CDR2 SFDVKD. V lost 1 base and J 5 bases, leaving 7 bases between the germline ends. The CDR3 runs 13 residues. CDR3 nucleotide sequence: TGTGCCACCAGTGATTTTGTTGGGACTGAAGCTTTCTTT. It is translated as CATSDFVGTEAFF.

The chain joins TRBV30 to TRBJ1-1; D not certain. With 0 bases removed from V and 4 bases from J, the gap between germline ends came to 15 bases. The length of the CDR3 is 15 residues. Germline lookup yields CDR1 GTSNPN and CDR2 SVGIG (reference sequence). CDR3 protein: CAWSVLGGSGTEAFF. The CDR3 coding sequence is TGTGCCTGGAGTGTACTGGGCGGGAGCGGCACTGAAGCTTTCTTT. Using reference TRBV30 and TRBJ1-1 for the parts outside the CDR3, the full variable domain is SQTIHQWPATLVQPVGSPLSLECTVEGTSNPNLYWYRQAAGRGLQLLFYSVGIGQISSEVPQNLSASRPQDRQFILSSKKLLLSDSGFYLCAWSVLGGSGTEAFFGQGTRLTVV.

V and J are TRBV5-1 and TRBJ2-5; D is ambiguous. V was trimmed by 0 bases and J by 1 base, leaving 10 bases between them. CDR3 length equals 15 residues. CDR1 and CDR2 (germline): SGHRS, YFSETQ. The CDR3 here is CASSLDGRVQETQYF. CDR3 nucleotide sequence: TGCGCCAGCAGCTTGGACGGACGGGTCCAAGAGACCCAGTACTTC.

This clone was counted a single time. The V gene is TRBV13, the J gene TRBJ2-2, with TRBD2 identical over 14 bases. Losses at the gene ends were 2 bases for V and 7 bases for J; bases not matched to a gene: 9. This CDR3 region has 18 residues. The V gene's germline CDR1 is PRHDT and CDR2 FYEKMQ (reference sequence). CDR3 protein: CASSLRGTSGRGDGELFF. The CDR3 bases are TGTGCCAGCAGCTTACGTGGGACTAGCGGGAGAGGGGACGGGGAGCTGTTTTTT. The whole variable domain, remainder taken from reference TRBV13 and TRBJ2-2, is AAGVIQSPRHLIKEKRETATLKCYPIPRHDTVYWYQQGPGQDPQFLISFYEKMQSDKGSIPDRFSAQQFSDYHSELNMSSLELGDSALYFCASSLRGTSGRGDGELFFGEGSRLTVL.

J is TRBJ2-7 and V is TRBV19; perhaps TRBD1 as D (6 bases). The V gene lost 9 bases and the J gene lost 6 bases, with 21 bases spanning the gap. Germline CDR1 and CDR2: LNHDA and SQIVND (reference sequence). This CDR3 region has 14 residues. The chain's CDR3 is CASRSRDTDLEQYF. As DNA, the CDR3 is TGTGCCAGCAGATCTCGGGACACCGACCTCGAGCAGTACTTC. The whole variable domain, filled in from reference TRBV19 and TRBJ2-7, reads DGGITQSPKYLFRKEGQNVTLSCEQNLNHDAMYWYRQDPGQGLRLIYYSQIVNDFQKGDIAEGYSVSREKKESFPLTVTSAQKNPTAFYLCASRSRDTDLEQYFGPGTRLTVT.

The chain joins TRBV30 to TRBJ1-1, with D maybe TRBD1 (5 bases). The CDR3 is made up of 14 amino acids. Trimming left V 5 bases short and J 1 base short, with 14 bases between. CDR1 GTSNPN and CDR2 SVGIG come from the germline V gene (reference sequence). CDR3 loop: CAWGGDGGNTEAFF. In DNA form, the CDR3 reads TGTGCCTGGGGGGGGGACGGAGGGAACACTGAAGCTTTCTTT.

This chain connects TRBV7-8 to TRBJ2-5; 11 bases match TRBD2. V dropped 3 bases and J dropped 1; count of bases not matched to a gene: 4. From germline, CDR1 is SGHVS and CDR2 FQNEAQ. The CDR3 totals 16 residues. The CDR3 DNA is TGTGCCAGCAGCTTGACTAGCGGGATGGTCCAAGAGACCCAGTACTTC. Translated: CASSLTSGMVQETQYF. Using reference TRBV7-8 and TRBJ2-5 for the parts outside the CDR3, the full variable domain is GAGVSQSPRYKVAKRGQDVALRCDPISGHVSLFWYQQALGQGPEFLTYFQNEAQLDKSGLPSDRFFAERPEGSVSTLKIQRTQQEDSAVYLCASSLTSGMVQETQYFGPGTRLLVL.

V and J are TRBV28 and TRBJ1-5; TRBD1 matches 7 bases. Germline V gene lookup returns CDR1 MDHEN and CDR2 SYDVKM. This CDR3 spans 12 amino acids. The J segment lost 5 bases and the V segment lost 5 bases, leaving 0 bases of the junction unmatched. DNA for the CDR3: TGTGCCAGCAGTGGGACAGATCAGCCCCAGCATTTT. Encoded protein: CASSGTDQPQHF.

V gene TRBV2 combines with J gene TRBJ2-7; tentative D call: TRBD2 (6 bases). The germline V gene has CDR1 SNHLY and CDR2 FYNNEI. Deletions cut 0 bases from V and 1 base from J, with 13 bases between. The CDR3 covers 16 residues. DNA for the CDR3: TGTGCCAGCAGTGAAGCTTTGGGGACTTTGTCCTACGAGCAGTACTTC. Amino acids: CASSEALGTLSYEQYF.

V usage is TRBV10-1 and J usage is TRBJ1-1; 8 nucleotides align to TRBD1. Germline CDR1 reads WNHNN; CDR2 reads SYGVQD (reference sequence). This CDR3 has 11 residues. The junction had 1 base not matched to a gene; V was cut back by 9 bases and J by 4 bases. As DNA, the CDR3 is TGCGCCAGTACAGGGGGCACTGAAGCTTTCTTT. It codes for CASTGGTEAFF.

This clone has just one count. V and J are TRBV7-8 and TRBJ1-3; weak D call: TRBD1 (5 bases). The CDR3 runs to 16 residues. Trimming shortened V by 1 base and J by 4 bases, and 14 bases separated the two germline ends. The germline gives CDR1 SGHVS, CDR2 FQNEAQ. DNA for the CDR3: TGTGCCAGCAGCTTAGAGGTCGGGGCCGGGGGAAACACCATATATTTT. It specifies CASSLEVGAGGNTIYF.

The chain uses TRBV12-3 or TRBV12-4 and TRBJ1-5; D remains ambiguous. The V gene lost 5 bases and the J gene lost 8 bases, with 10 bases spanning the gap. The CDR3 is made up of 12 amino acids. Here the CDR3 reads CASSLHHEPQHF. The CDR3 DNA reads as TGTGCCAGCAGTCTTCACCATGAGCCCCAGCATTTT.

V and J are TRBV7-2 and TRBJ1-5, with a tentative D call TRBD1 (6 bases). Trimming left V 1 base short and J 6 bases short, with 16 bases between. Looked up from germline, CDR1 is SGHTA and CDR2 is FQGNSA. This CDR3 is built from 16 residues. CDR3 DNA sequence: TGTGCCAGCAGCTTAGTCCCAGGGGCTGTAGGTCAGCCCCAGCATTTT. It is translated as CASSLVPGAVGQPQHF.

This clone occurred once. The chain employs TRBV27 and TRBJ2-1, with 7 positions matching TRBD2. There are 18 residues in the CDR3. Trimming cost V 8 bases and J 3 bases; bases outside gene matches: 19. Per germline, CDR1 MNHEY and CDR2 SMNVEV (reference sequence). The CDR3, as DNA: TGTGCCAGCCGCCCCGGGAATCAGCCGCGGGAGTACTACAATGAGCAGTTCTTC. It codes for CASRPGNQPREYYNEQFF.

J is TRBJ2-7 and V is TRBV21-1; the table's D call, TRBD1, has no DNA check behind it. TRBV21-1 is flagged as a pseudogene. This CDR3 region has 15 residues. CDR3 loop: CASSKRAGGRNEQYF. CDR3 sequence (DNA): TGTGCCAGCAGCAAAAGGGCAGGGGGACGAAACGAGCAGTACTTC.